This T cell receptor (beta chain) was recovered during a study of cytomegalovirus exposure and HLA in healthy donors. CDR1 is SGHRS and CDR2 is YFSETQ in the germline V gene. The CDR3 consists of 14 residues. V trimming: 5 bases; J trimming: 6 bases; junction bases outside the gene matches: 9. TCRdb's table, derived via immunoSEQ multiplex PCR, lists solely in-frame clones and lacks some. The data contain more than 150,000 clones, approximately 83% of them singletons. The count of this clone is one. Antigen: not known. Study results and caveats: The dataset shows that most TCR sequences were rare, while some public TCRs occurred in many donors.

The chain couples TRBV5-1 to TRBJ1-1; TRBD1 agrees at 8 bases. The TCR comes from a woman in her late teens or twenties in good health and CMV-seropositive. Sequencing was carried out using PBMCs. Here the CDR3 reads CASRGQGPHAEAFF. The CDR3 nucleotides read TGCGCCAGCAGAGGACAGGGACCACACGCTGAAGCTTTCTTT. The full variable domain, rest sourced from reference TRBV5-1 and TRBJ1-1, is KAGVTQTPRYLIKTRGQQVTLSCSPISGHRSVSWYQQTPGQGLQFLFEYFSETQRNKGNFPGRFSGRQFSNSRSEMNVSTLELGDSALYLCASRGQGPHAEAFFGQGTRLTVV.